One sample yielded the 11 T cell receptor beta chains listed below, sequenced in a study of blood T cell repertoires in COVID-19. Clones were read by immunoSEQ multiplex PCR, and TCRdb kept only the in-frame ones, dropping some. The top ten hold approximately 15% of the sample, which has tens of thousands of clones, roughly 90% seen once. Sequencing was done on a sample of peripheral blood. These receptors were obtained from a man older than 75 with acute or convalescent COVID-19.

The chain is built from TRBV2 and TRBJ1-3; a weak D match, TRBD1 (6 bases). V was pared by 5 bases and J by 0 bases, with 8 bases between. Looked up from germline, CDR1 is SNHLY and CDR2 is FYNNEI. The CDR3 length is 14 residues. As DNA, the CDR3 is TGTGCCAGCAGTCAGGGACACTCTGGAAACACCATATATTTT. Amino acids: CASSQGHSGNTIYF. The whole variable domain, filled in from reference TRBV2 and TRBJ1-3, reads EPEVTQTPSHQVTQMGQEVILRCVPISNHLYFYWYRQILGQKVEFLVSFYNNEISEKSEIFDDQFSVERPDGSNFTLKIRSTKLEDSAMYFCASSQGHSGNTIYFGEGSWLTVV.

A few counts support this clone. The chain joins TRBV28 to TRBJ1-6; D remains ambiguous. The germline V and J ends were trimmed by 7 bases and 9 bases, with 10 bases remaining between them. CDR1 is MDHEN, CDR2 SYDVKM, per germline. This CDR3 has 12 residues. CDR3 DNA sequence: TGTGCCAGCATGGGCGCGGGTTCACCCCTCCACTTT. Translating it yields CASMGAGSPLHF.

The CDR3: CASSQGTGAGDTQYF. The DNA of the CDR3 is TGTGCCAGCAGCCAGGGGACAGGGGCTGGGGATACGCAGTATTTT. V is TRBV2 and J is TRBJ2-3; 10 bases are shared with TRBD1. Germline CDR1 SNHLY, CDR2 FYNNEI. Trimming cost V 6 bases and J 6 bases; bases outside gene matches: 9. The CDR3 length is 15 residues.

The CDR3, as DNA: TGTGCCAGCAGCCAAGAATCAGCCCAGGGCCGGGCCAACGTCCTGACTTTC. This codes for CASSQESAQGRANVLTF. The V and J genes are TRBV4-2 and TRBJ2-6; perhaps TRBD1 as D (5 bases). Germline V CDR1 and CDR2: LGHNA, YNFKEQ. The germline V and J ends were trimmed by 0 bases and 5 bases, with 14 bases remaining between them. The CDR3 sequence is 17 residues long.

The chain employs TRBV15 and TRBJ2-7; TRBD2 is a possible D gene (5 bases). Germline V gene data show CDR1 as LNHNV and CDR2 as YYDKDF (reference sequence). This CDR3 contains 14 residues. V was trimmed by 1 base and J by 7 bases, leaving 14 bases between them. CDR3 region: CATSRAGSSPEQYF. As DNA, the CDR3 is TGTGCCACCAGCAGAGCTGGATCTAGCCCTGAGCAGTACTTC.

The rearrangement uses TRBV7-2 and TRBJ2-1, with D possibly being TRBD1 (6 bases). There are 15 residues in the CDR3. Trimming took 5 bases from V and 4 from J, leaving 15 bases between them. The germline V gene has CDR1 SGHTA and CDR2 FQGNSA. CDR3 residues: CASSSKRDTYNEQFF. CDR3 DNA sequence: TGTGCCAGCAGCAGTAAAAGGGACACATACAATGAGCAGTTCTTC.

The chain has TRBV27 and TRBJ1-1; D is ambiguous. The ends were cut back, 7 bases at V and 3 bases at J, with 6 bases in the middle. CDR3 size: 11 residues. CDR1 is MNHEY and CDR2 is SMNVEV in the germline V gene (reference sequence). CDR3 bases: TGTGCCAGCACGGTTCACACTGAAGCTTTCTTT. Residues: CASTVHTEAFF.

This clone was recorded only once. The chain is built from TRBV7-9 and TRBJ2-5, with 8 positions matching TRBD2. Losses at the gene ends were 2 bases for V and 5 bases for J; bases not matched to a gene: 10. The CDR3 length is 16 residues. The germline V gene has CDR1 SEHNR and CDR2 FQNEAQ (reference sequence). The CDR3 sequence: CASSLNLAGPGETQYF. The CDR3 bases are TGTGCCAGCAGCTTAAATTTAGCGGGGCCCGGGGAGACCCAGTACTTC.

This clone was observed a few times. The rearrangement joins TRBV11-2 to TRBJ2-2, with a possible D match to TRBD2 (6 bases). The V gene lost 0 bases and the J gene lost 3 bases, with 8 bases spanning the gap. The CDR3 is made up of 15 amino acids. Germline V gives CDR1 SGHAT, CDR2 FQNNGV. The chain's CDR3 is CASSLDGGDTGELFF. The CDR3 DNA reads as TGTGCCAGCAGCTTAGACGGGGGAGACACCGGGGAGCTGTTTTTT. The variable domain in full, with the rest retrieved from reference TRBV11-2 and TRBJ2-2, is EAGVAQSPRYKIIEKRQSVAFWCNPISGHATLYWYQQILGQGPKLLIQFQNNGVVDDSQLPKDRFSAERLKGVDSTLKIQPAKLEDSAVYLCASSLDGGDTGELFFGEGSRLTVL.

The J gene is TRBJ2-3, the V gene TRBV5-1, with TRBD2 matching over 9 bases. The J segment lost 1 base and the V segment lost 4 bases, leaving 4 bases of the junction unmatched. The germline V gene has CDR1 SGHRS and CDR2 YFSETQ. This CDR3 spans 15 amino acids. The CDR3: CASSVSGGGTDTQYF. The CDR3 nucleotides are TGCGCCAGCAGCGTTAGCGGGGGAGGCACAGATACGCAGTATTTT.

The J gene is TRBJ1-1, the V gene TRBV19, with TRBD1 matching 7 bases. The CDR3 loop spans 14 amino acids. Germline CDR1 is LNHDA and CDR2 is SQIVND (reference sequence). With 4 bases clipped from V and 1 base from J, the junction kept 3 bases outside the gene matches. The CDR3 protein is CASSRGQSNTEAFF. Here the CDR3 DNA reads TGTGCCAGTAGTAGGGGACAGTCGAACACTGAAGCTTTCTTT.